This T cell receptor beta chain comes out of a study of OX40 agonist ivuxolimab in advanced cancers. Findings and caveats of the study: Expanded clones tended on average to be more numerous among CD8+ T cells than CD4+.

Sequencing was performed with immunoSEQ multiplex PCR; in TCRdb, only in-frame clones are kept and a portion is missing. The sample records around 60,000 clones, nearly 95% being singletons. This clone was seen only once. Its antigen is still unknown. V gave up 5 bases and J gave up 2 bases, with 13 bases separating them. The germline V gene encodes CDR1 SGHNT and CDR2 YENEEA. The CDR3 contains 14 residues. The chain recombines TRBV11-3 with TRBJ2-7, with D uncertain. This material consisted of CD4+ or CD8+ T cells sorted from blood, taken in a trial of the OX40 agonist ivuxolimab. This sequence originates from an adult with an advanced solid tumor such as melanoma, head and neck, liver or kidney cancer. The CDR3 loop reads CASSPRLEPYEQYF. CDR3 nucleotides: TGTGCCAGCAGCCCCAGACTGGAACCCTACGAGCAGTACTTC.